This T cell receptor beta chain was profiled in a study of blood T cell repertoires in COVID-19. Study information: COVID-19 samples, acute and convalescent, were from the United States, Italy and Spain. Sample material is recorded as cDNA or gDNA derived from T cells, B-cell-depleted T cells, or PBMCs.

The CDR3 runs 15 residues. Trimming shortened V by 0 bases and J by 0 bases, and 6 bases separated the two germline ends. Germline V gene sequence: CDR1 LGHNA, CDR2 YSLEER. Original data processing: Researchers report that nucleated cell counts were estimated from reference gene primer amplification. Sequencing used immunoSEQ multiplex PCR; TCRdb keeps in-frame clones, though not all of them. Clone size and V and J calls were adopted from that table, with D and trimming inferred from the DNA. The sample contains under 150,000 clones, 85% to 90% of which appear only once. The TCR was taken from a man in his forties or fifties with acute or convalescent COVID-19. The rearrangement uses TRBV4-3 and TRBJ2-1; D gene ambiguous. The sample consisted of peripheral blood. In DNA form, the CDR3 reads TGCGCCAGCAGCCAAGATCTTAGCTCCTACAATGAGCAGTTCTTC. This codes for CASSQDLSSYNEQFF.